The clone carrying this TCR beta chain was counted only a few times. The data derive from a study of T cells after yellow fever vaccination. TCRdb re-called the 5' RACE reads through MiXCR, storing one row per CDR3 protein. The sample lists 250,000 or so distinct CDR3 sequences; 6.5% to 8.5% were seen once. The CDR3 loop spans 13 amino acids. Germline V gene data show CDR1 as SSHAT and CDR2 as FNYEAQ (reference sequence). Trimming shortened V by 1 base and J by 5 bases, and 8 bases separated the two germline ends. The starting material was CD4+ T cells sorted from PBMCs, obtained 15 days after the yellow fever booster vaccination. This chain links TRBV7-7 with TRBJ2-5; D gene uncertain. The clonotype was recovered from a man aged 25-40 years who received the YFV17D yellow fever vaccine. The CDR3 protein is CASSLDIPETQYF. In DNA, the CDR3 is TGTGCCAGCAGCTTAGACATTCCGGAGACCCAGTACTTC.